Listed below are T cell receptor beta chains from one sample, sequenced in a study of T cells after yellow fever vaccination. TCRdb itself ran the 5' RACE reads through MiXCR, one entry per CDR3 protein. The sample shows about 550,000 distinct CDR3 sequences, approximately 21% of them seen only once. The sequencing used PBMCs, collected 15 days after the yellow fever booster vaccination. The receptors shown here come from a man aged 30-40 years who received the YFV17D yellow fever vaccine. CDR3s include the opening cysteine and the closing phenylalanine or tryptophan. Fields, in order: clone size, V gene, D gene, J gene, CDR3 protein, CDR3 DNA. The D gene is left open where the match is weak. Where a row states a size, it is once, few, many or the class of an expanded clone; other rows omit it.

size: .; V: TRBV28; D: TRBD2; J: TRBJ2-7; CDR3: CASRGAGITYEQYF; DNA: TGTGCCAGCAGGGGAGCGGGGATAACCTACGAGCAGTACTTC
size: few; V: TRBV20-1; D: .; J: TRBJ1-4; CDR3: CSARQVGGEKLFF; DNA: TGCAGTGCTAGACAGGTGGGGGGTGAAAAACTGTTTTTT
size: few; V: TRBV20-1; D: TRBD2; J: TRBJ2-1; CDR3: CSALPLAGMDEQFF; DNA: TGCAGTGCACTTCCCCTAGCGGGAATGGATGAGCAGTTCTTC
size: few; V: TRBV25-1; D: .; J: TRBJ1-5; CDR3: CASSETGSNQPQHF; DNA: TGTGCCAGCAGTGAAACAGGGAGCAATCAGCCCCAGCATTTT
size: .; V: TRBV19; D: TRBD2; J: TRBJ2-1; CDR3: CATWGLAGVQRNEQFF; DNA: TGTGCCACGTGGGGACTAGCGGGAGTTCAGCGCAATGAGCAGTTCTTC
size: .; V: TRBV7-8; D: TRBD2; J: TRBJ2-7; CDR3: CASTGGLADYEQYF; DNA: TGTGCCAGCACCGGGGGACTAGCGGATTACGAGCAGTACTTC
size: .; V: TRBV7-2; D: .; J: TRBJ2-5; CDR3: CASSDRVLSQETQYF; DNA: TGTGCCAGCAGCGATAGAGTTCTGAGCCAAGAGACCCAGTACTTC
size: .; V: TRBV5-1; D: .; J: TRBJ2-4; CDR3: CASQPTPLAKNIQYF; DNA: TGCGCCAGTCAACCTACGCCACTAGCCAAAAACATTCAGTACTTC
size: many; V: TRBV20-1; D: .; J: TRBJ2-3; CDR3: CSARIGYREPPGTQYF; DNA: TGCAGTGCTAGGATCGGTTATCGGGAGCCTCCGGGTACGCAGTATTTT
size: .; V: TRBV14; D: .; J: TRBJ2-7; CDR3: CASSQVDQTFREQYF; DNA: TGTGCCAGCAGCCAAGTAGACCAGACCTTCCGCGAGCAGTACTTC
size: .; V: TRBV6-2/TRBV6-3; D: TRBD1; J: TRBJ1-5; CDR3: CASIQDRVANQPQHF; DNA: TGTGCCAGCATCCAGGACAGGGTGGCAAATCAGCCCCAGCATTTT
size: .; V: TRBV5-1; D: .; J: TRBJ2-4; CDR3: CASSQKKNIQYF; DNA: TGCGCCAGCAGCCAGAAAAAAAACATTCAGTACTTC
size: .; V: TRBV20-1; D: TRBD2; J: TRBJ2-3; CDR3: CSALAPGGGTDTQYF; DNA: TGCAGTGCGCTCGCCCCTGGCGGGGGTACAGATACGCAGTATTTT
size: .; V: TRBV7-9; D: TRBD1; J: TRBJ2-1; CDR3: CASNRDRVSGNEQFF; DNA: TGTGCCAGCAACCGGGACAGGGTATCGGGCAATGAGCAGTTCTTC
size: many; V: TRBV5-6; D: .; J: TRBJ1-2; CDR3: CASSLAGNYGYTF; DNA: TGTGCCAGCAGCTTGGCGGGGAACTATGGCTACACCTTC
size: .; V: TRBV2; D: .; J: TRBJ2-5; CDR3: CASSLDGGLQETQYF; DNA: TGTGCCAGCAGCCTAGACGGGGGGCTCCAAGAGACCCAGTACTTC
size: .; V: TRBV11-2; D: .; J: TRBJ2-4; CDR3: CASGRGTEVQNIQYF; DNA: TGTGCCAGCGGCCGGGGGACTGAGGTGCAAAACATTCAGTACTTC
size: .; V: TRBV12-3/TRBV12-4; D: TRBD2; J: TRBJ2-7; CDR3: CASTKAGEWYEQYF; DNA: TGTGCCAGCACCAAAGCGGGAGAATGGTACGAGCAGTACTTC
size: .; V: TRBV5-5; D: .; J: TRBJ2-1; CDR3: CASSQDGIYNEQFF; DNA: TGTGCCAGCAGCCAAGACGGAATCTACAATGAGCAGTTCTTC
size: .; V: TRBV12-3/TRBV12-4; D: TRBD1; J: TRBJ1-5; CDR3: CASSIQGRVRNQPQHF; DNA: TGTGCCAGCAGTATACAGGGGAGGGTCCGCAATCAGCCCCAGCATTTT
size: .; V: TRBV29-1; D: TRBD2; J: TRBJ2-1; CDR3: CSGLAGVGQFF; DNA: TGCAGCGGCCTAGCGGGAGTAGGGCAGTTCTTC
size: few; V: TRBV5-1; D: .; J: TRBJ2-1; CDR3: CASSLVGGELEQFF; DNA: TGCGCCAGCAGCTTGGTCGGCGGGGAGCTAGAACAGTTCTTC
size: few; V: TRBV6-2/TRBV6-3; D: .; J: TRBJ2-7; CDR3: CASIRGGSDYEQYF; DNA: TGTGCCAGCATCAGGGGCGGGAGCGACTACGAGCAGTACTTC
size: .; V: TRBV5-1; D: TRBD2; J: TRBJ2-1; CDR3: CASSSFSSGSSNEQFF; DNA: TGCGCCAGCAGCTCCTTTTCTAGCGGGAGCTCCAATGAGCAGTTCTTC
size: .; V: TRBV7-3; D: .; J: TRBJ1-1; CDR3: CASSLDSEEDTEAFF; DNA: TGTGCCAGCAGCCTCGACTCAGAAGAGGACACTGAAGCTTTCTTT
size: .; V: TRBV20-1; D: TRBD2; J: TRBJ2-5; CDR3: CSASPLAGVGETQYF; DNA: TGCAGTGCTTCACCGTTAGCGGGAGTAGGGGAGACCCAGTACTTC
size: few; V: TRBV7-9; D: TRBD2; J: TRBJ2-1; CDR3: CASSLEAGYNEQFF; DNA: TGTGCCAGCAGCTTAGAAGCGGGGTACAATGAGCAGTTCTTC
size: .; V: TRBV9; D: .; J: TRBJ2-7; CDR3: CASSVDGTATYEQYF; DNA: TGTGCCAGCAGCGTAGACGGGACGGCGACCTACGAGCAGTACTTC
size: .; V: TRBV20-1; D: TRBD2; J: TRBJ2-5; CDR3: CSARPPSGRGYQETQYF; DNA: TGCAGTGCTAGACCCCCCAGCGGGAGAGGGTACCAAGAGACCCAGTACTTC
size: .; V: TRBV5-1; D: .; J: TRBJ2-2; CDR3: CASSLDRYTGELFF; DNA: TGCGCCAGCAGCTTGGACCGATACACCGGGGAGCTGTTTTTT
size: few; V: TRBV5-6; D: .; J: TRBJ2-7; CDR3: CASSYRTFAYEQYF; DNA: TGTGCCAGCAGCTACCGGACATTTGCCTACGAGCAGTACTTC
size: few; V: TRBV5-6; D: .; J: TRBJ2-7; CDR3: CASSPYSSYEQYF; DNA: TGTGCCAGCAGCCCCTACAGCTCCTACGAGCAGTACTTC
size: .; V: TRBV6-1; D: .; J: TRBJ2-1; CDR3: CASTWSLYNEQFF; DNA: TGTGCCAGCACCTGGAGCCTATACAATGAGCAGTTCTTC
size: few; V: TRBV20-1; D: .; J: TRBJ1-6; CDR3: CSAPSGSSYNSPLHF; DNA: TGCAGTGCCCCCTCCGGTAGCTCCTATAATTCACCCCTCCACTTT
size: .; V: TRBV7-2; D: TRBD2; J: TRBJ2-7; CDR3: CASRPAGGSYEQYF; DNA: TGTGCCAGCAGGCCGGCGGGAGGGTCCTACGAGCAGTACTTC
size: few; V: TRBV7-3; D: TRBD1; J: TRBJ1-1; CDR3: CASSLNRGANTEAFF; DNA: TGTGCCAGCAGCTTGAACAGGGGGGCAAACACTGAAGCTTTCTTT
size: few; V: TRBV20-1; D: .; J: TRBJ1-5; CDR3: CSATGTSKQPQHF; DNA: TGCAGTGCGACCGGGACCTCAAAACAGCCCCAGCATTTT
size: .; V: TRBV11-2; D: .; J: TRBJ2-1; CDR3: CASSFSSQKYYNEQFF; DNA: TGTGCCAGCAGCTTTTCGTCACAGAAGTACTACAATGAGCAGTTCTTC
size: .; V: TRBV11-2; D: .; J: TRBJ2-3; CDR3: CASSLRGIPADTQYF; DNA: TGTGCCAGCAGCTTACGGGGGATCCCTGCAGATACGCAGTATTTT
size: .; V: TRBV5-1; D: .; J: TRBJ2-5; CDR3: CASSFGGPQETQYF; DNA: TGCGCCAGCAGCTTCGGAGGACCTCAAGAGACCCAGTACTTC
size: .; V: TRBV11-2; D: TRBD2; J: TRBJ2-3; CDR3: CASSPTRGGGTDTQYF; DNA: TGTGCCAGCAGCCCCACTAGAGGCGGGGGGACAGATACGCAGTATTTT